What follows is one T cell receptor beta chain and its context. What this receptor recognizes is not known. No base-level quality is on record; no much larger clone is a single base apart. Enrolling through a virtual design, the prospective study's participants ranged in age from about 18 to 89 years and lived across more than 20 United States geographic areas. In the prospective study, participants were assigned to cohorts based on the clinical history participants reported in a screening survey and a study questionnaire. Mobile phlebotomists in the prospective study collected whole blood, serum and a nasopharyngeal or oropharyngeal swab from every participant. Participants in the prospective study had the option to provide additional blood draws and questionnaires over a 2-month period. Prospective study blood samples were shipped either frozen or at room temperature before DNA extraction. V trim: 5 bases; J trim: 1 base; unmatched bases: 3. The CDR3, cysteine through phenylalanine, is 14 amino acids long. Only the CDR3 DNA is retained, 42 bases long and in frame from the first base. The germline V gene supplies CDR1 KGHDR and CDR2 SFDVKD.

The immunoSEQ Assay, a bias-controlled multiplex PCR, was used to amplify TCRbeta CDR3 regions from genomic DNA. Turning to the authors' computational methods: Nucleated cell counts per sample were estimated from amplification of reference gene primers within the assay. Sequence reads were collapsed and filtered to measure the absolute abundance of every unique TCRbeta CDR3 rearrangement. For each sample, productive Simpson clonality was calculated as the square root of Simpson's diversity index across productive rearrangements. TCRdb provides this immuneACCESS table in a form limited to in-frame rearrangements. Some clones are lacking; in checked studies, under half of them reflect an unresolved V gene, and why the rest are absent is not known. Clone size and the V and J calls come from that table; the DNA yielded D and trimming. The sample data list 300,000 to 500,000 clones, and around 89% of these were observed just once. More than 0.9% of the sample rests with the top ten.

This sample is part of a study of blood T cell repertoires in COVID-19 (dated by TCRdb to the early 2020s). For context, the study as a whole: Samples from collaborators originated in the United States, Italy and Spain and spanned both the acute and convalescent phases of COVID-19. The material from the prospective study consisted of cDNA or gDNA derived from T cells, B-cell-depleted T cells, or PBMCs. Subjects who had been exposed to COVID-19, were actively infected with it, or had recovered from it provided the deeply sampled blood TCRbeta repertoires that made up the dataset. The repertoires were released in a freely available public database meant as a resource for research on the immune response to SARS-CoV-2. Samples came from the ongoing ImmuneRACE study (first 160 participants) plus 1,254 subjects from 6 global collaborators. Nearly every sample came with metadata listing a de-identified subject ID, COVID-19 status, age in years and sex. Where HLA class I and class II types were available, the types were taken from metadata supplied by the sample provider, not from assay-based typing. Overall study outcomes, separate from this receptor: The quantity of clinical and demographic metadata differed by source and by participant and was supplied without curation.

This chain joins TRBV24-1 to TRBJ1-2, with TRBD1 identical over 7 junction bases. This TCR was recovered from a woman aged 25 to 45 with acute COVID-19. Source material: PBMCs or T cells enriched from blood (not recorded which). The CDR3 reads as follows: CATSAGGINYGYTF. The bases read TGTGCCACCAGTGCAGGGGGGATTAACTATGGCTACACCTTC.